The 22 T cell receptor beta chains presented below share a single source sample, sequenced in a study of shared clonotypes between healthy human individuals. Only in-frame clones appear in the TCRdb table, and some are missing; sequencing was by immunoSEQ multiplex PCR. The sample has over a million clones; about 80% are singletons. The specimen was memory CD4+ T cells from PBMCs. Subset: CD45RA-negative fraction. These receptors were collected from a man younger than 30 in good health. Some clones in this sample may be carry-over from other donors' samples.

This clone came up once. V and J are TRBV28 and TRBJ1-1; 9 bases line up with TRBD1. The CDR3 spans 16 residues. V lost 3 bases to trimming and J lost 1 base; unmatched junction nucleotides: 6. The germline V gene encodes CDR1 MDHEN and CDR2 SYDVKM. Written as DNA, the CDR3 is TGTGCCAGCAGTTTGTGGGACAGGGAGACGAACACTGAAGCTTTCTTT. Encoded protein: CASSLWDRETNTEAFF. The variable domain in full, with the rest retrieved from reference TRBV28 and TRBJ1-1, is DVKVTQSSRYLVKRTGEKVFLECVQDMDHENMFWYRQDPGLGLRLIYFSYDVKMKEKGDIPEGYSVSREKKERFSLILESASTNQTSMYLCASSLWDRETNTEAFFGQGTRLTVV.

The rearrangement links TRBV10-3 to TRBJ2-7; TRBD1 matches 9 bases. CDR1 and CDR2 (germline): ENHRY, SYGVKD. With V trimmed by 5 bases and J by 5 bases, 10 bases remained unmatched. The CDR3 sequence is 15 residues long. The CDR3: CAISSGTGYIHEQYF. CDR3 nucleotide sequence: TGTGCCATCAGTTCCGGGACAGGGTACATCCACGAGCAGTACTTC.

The rearrangement uses TRBV6-5 and TRBJ1-5; D not resolved. V lost 4 bases to trimming and J lost 7 bases, with 20 bases between them. Germline values: CDR1 MNHEY, CDR2 SVGAGI. The CDR3 runs to 16 residues. For the CDR3, the DNA is TGTGCCAGCAGTTCCACTTTGGACCCCCGTGGGCAGCCCCAGCATTTT. Its protein product is CASSSTLDPRGQPQHF.

This chain uses TRBV15 with TRBJ1-5; no reliable D call. V shed 1 base and J shed 2 bases, with 9 bases lying between them. This CDR3 has 15 amino acids. Per germline, CDR1 LNHNV and CDR2 YYDKDF (reference sequence). CDR3 DNA sequence: TGTGCCACCAGCAGAGCTAAAGTGGGCAATCAGCCCCAGCATTTT. It translates to CATSRAKVGNQPQHF.

This clone was detected many times. J is TRBJ2-7 and V is TRBV18; 8 positions match TRBD2. V gave up 6 bases and J gave up 6 bases; unmatched junction bases: 7. Germline assignment: CDR1 KGHSH and CDR2 LQKENI. This CDR3 contains 13 residues. In DNA form, the CDR3 reads TGTGCCAGCTCCGGGACTAGATTTGGCGAGCAGTACTTC. It translates to CASSGTRFGEQYF.

V is TRBV30 and J is TRBJ2-3, with D perhaps TRBD1 (5 bases). CDR3 length: 12 residues. Germline V gene lookup returns CDR1 GTSNPN and CDR2 SVGIG (reference sequence). Trimming removed 4 bases at V and 5 bases at J, with 10 bases between. CDR3 in amino acids: CAWTGMEDTQYF. The CDR3 region has the DNA TGTGCCTGGACAGGGATGGAAGATACGCAGTATTTT.

The rearrangement joins TRBV7-2 to TRBJ2-7; D remains ambiguous. The CDR3 runs 11 residues. The ends were cut back, 5 bases at V and 7 bases at J, with 9 bases in the middle. CDR1 SGHTA and CDR2 FQGNSA come from the germline V gene. DNA of the CDR3: TGTGCCAGCAGCGCCAGTAGGGAGCAGTACTTC. Its protein product is CASSASREQYF.

V and J are TRBV5-1 and TRBJ2-2; D is possibly TRBD1 or TRBD2 (5 bases each). The V gene lost 0 bases and the J gene lost 7 bases, with 10 bases spanning the gap. CDR1 is SGHRS and CDR2 is YFSETQ in the germline V gene. The CDR3 runs 14 residues. The CDR3 bases are TGCGCCAGCAGCTTGGCATGGGGGATCGGGGAGCTGTTTTTT. Residues: CASSLAWGIGELFF.

The gene calls are TRBV5-1 and TRBJ2-3; maybe TRBD2 (6 bases). The CDR3 length is 14 residues. Deletions cut 1 base from V and 5 bases from J, with 11 bases between. From germline, CDR1 is SGHRS and CDR2 YFSETQ. The CDR3 DNA follows: TGCGCCAGCAGCTTGTTAACAGCGGGAGATACGCAGTATTTT. As protein: CASSLLTAGDTQYF.

This clone has a single count. Here the CDR3 DNA reads TGTGCCAGCAGCCCAGGGACAGCTCCTGGCCGATACGAGCAGTACTTC. It specifies CASSPGTAPGRYEQYF. This chain joins TRBV5-5 and TRBJ2-7, with 7 positions matching TRBD1. Germline V gives CDR1 SGHKS, CDR2 YYEKEE (reference sequence). The CDR3 contains 16 residues. Unmatched junction bases numbered 14, after V lost 4 bases and J lost 4 bases. Supplemented by reference TRBV5-5 and TRBJ2-7, the full variable domain reads DAGVTQSPTHLIKTRGQQVTLRCSPISGHKSVSWYQQVLGQGPQFIFQYYEKEERGRGNFPDRFSARQFPNYSSELNVNALLLGDSALYLCASSPGTAPGRYEQYFGPGTRLTVT.

The count of this clone is one. This sequence joins TRBV5-1 and TRBJ2-2; possibly TRBD2 for D (6 bases). Germline lookup yields CDR1 SGHRS and CDR2 YFSETQ. Trimming stripped 4 bases from V and 3 bases from J, with 19 bases between. The CDR3 has 17 residues. Here the CDR3 reads CASSGRDSPLDTGELFF. Here the CDR3 DNA reads TGCGCCAGCAGCGGAAGGGACTCCCCCCTTGACACCGGGGAGCTGTTTTTT.

The V call is TRBV28, the J call TRBJ1-5, with 7 bases aligning to TRBD1. J gave up 2 bases and V 8 bases, and 6 bases lay outside the gene matches. CDR1 is MDHEN, CDR2 SYDVKM, per germline. The CDR3 runs to 14 residues. CDR3 sequence reads: CASVRTGGNQPQHF. The CDR3 DNA follows: TGTGCCAGCGTACGCACAGGGGGCAATCAGCCCCAGCATTTT. The full variable domain, in which reference TRBV28 and TRBJ1-5 provide the parts outside the CDR3, is DVKVTQSSRYLVKRTGEKVFLECVQDMDHENMFWYRQDPGLGLRLIYFSYDVKMKEKGDIPEGYSVSREKKERFSLILESASTNQTSMYLCASVRTGGNQPQHFGDGTRLSIL.

This clone was detected only a few times. CDR3 bases: TGTGCCAGCAGTCGCCCCGGCCACAGAGGGGAGCAGTTCTTC. This gives the protein CASSRPGHRGEQFF. The chain uses TRBV25-1 and TRBJ2-1; TRBD2 might be the D (5 bases). With 5 bases removed from V and 10 bases from J, the gap between germline ends came to 18 bases. The CDR3 loop spans 14 amino acids. Germline lookup yields CDR1 MGHDK and CDR2 SYGVNS.

J is TRBJ2-3 and V is TRBV2; tentatively, D is TRBD1 (6 bases). The CDR3 extends over 12 amino acids. CDR1 is SNHLY and CDR2 is FYNNEI in the germline V gene. V lost 6 bases to trimming and J lost 7 bases, with 11 bases between them. The CDR3 coding sequence is TGTGCCAGCAGCCTGGACAGAAATACGCAGTATTTT. Amino acids: CASSLDRNTQYF. Looking up the rest from reference TRBV2 and TRBJ2-3 gives the full variable domain: EPEVTQTPSHQVTQMGQEVILRCVPISNHLYFYWYRQILGQKVEFLVSFYNNEISEKSEIFDDQFSVERPDGSNFTLKIRSTKLEDSAMYFCASSLDRNTQYFGPGTRLTVL.

The chain is built from TRBV5-1 and TRBJ2-7; 14 nucleotides agree with TRBD2. Germline V lookup: CDR1 SGHRS, CDR2 YFSETQ. Trimming removed 4 bases from V and 0 bases from J; junction bases left unmatched: 6. CDR3 length: 17 residues. The CDR3: CASSVGLAGELSYEQYF. The DNA of the CDR3 is TGCGCCAGCAGCGTGGGACTAGCGGGAGAGCTCTCCTACGAGCAGTACTTC. The complete variable domain, with remaining parts taken from reference TRBV5-1 and TRBJ2-7, reads KAGVTQTPRYLIKTRGQQVTLSCSPISGHRSVSWYQQTPGQGLQFLFEYFSETQRNKGNFPGRFSGRQFSNSRSEMNVSTLELGDSALYLCASSVGLAGELSYEQYFGPGTRLTVT.

This chain links TRBV7-7 with TRBJ2-7; TRBD1 might be the D (5 bases). V was shortened by 5 bases and J by 0 bases, with 11 bases between the two germline ends. CDR3 length: 14 residues. In germline, CDR1 is SSHAT, CDR2 FNYEAQ (reference sequence). The DNA for the CDR3 is TGTGCCAGCAGCCATGGACAAGACTCCTACGAGCAGTACTTC. Its protein is CASSHGQDSYEQYF.

This clone has only a few counts. V and J are TRBV30 and TRBJ2-7, with a tentative D call TRBD1 (6 bases). The CDR3 totals 11 residues. The germline V gene encodes CDR1 GTSNPN and CDR2 SVGIG (reference sequence). V lost 0 bases and J lost 13, with 13 bases in between. The CDR3: CAWSVGGTLYF. The CDR3 bases are TGTGCCTGGAGTGTAGGGGGAACTCTATACTTC.

Regarding this clone: This clone may be a read error of a much larger clone one base away. This rearrangement joins TRBV7-3 to TRBJ2-2; D uncertain. The CDR3 contains 14 residues. Per the germline V gene, CDR1 is SGHTA and CDR2 is FQGTGA. V lost 2 bases, J lost 2 bases, and 6 bases lay in between. The CDR3, as DNA: TGTGCCAGCAGCTTACAACCCAACACCGGGGAGCTGTTTTTT. Translating it yields CASSLQPNTGELFF.

The chain recombines TRBV29-1 with TRBJ2-3, with TRBD2 matching 13 bases. The CDR3 length is 15 residues. V was pared by 7 bases and J by 1 base, with 5 bases of the junction left unmatched. Germline-derived CDR1 and CDR2 are SQVTM and ANQGSEA. CDR3 in DNA: TGCAGCGGGTGGACTAGCGGGAGAGGCACAGATACGCAGTATTTT. This encodes CSGWTSGRGTDTQYF.

The rearrangement links TRBV9 to TRBJ2-7; 9 positions agree with TRBD1. The CDR3 consists of 16 residues. The germline V gene encodes CDR1 SGDLS and CDR2 YYNGEE. Germline trimming cut 0 bases from V and 7 bases from J; bases unmatched to any gene: 11. The CDR3: CASSVAGQGSVREQYF. For the CDR3, the DNA is TGTGCCAGCAGCGTAGCGGGACAGGGTAGTGTACGGGAGCAGTACTTC.

This clone was picked up many times. This chain connects TRBV28 to TRBJ2-7; tentative D call: TRBD1 (5 bases). Per the germline V gene, CDR1 is MDHEN and CDR2 is SYDVKM. V dropped 4 bases and J dropped 3 bases, with 10 bases sitting between them. This CDR3 spans 13 amino acids. CDR3 sequence (DNA): TGTGCCAGCAGTTCGCCGCAGGGCTACGAGCAGTACTTC. Its protein product is CASSSPQGYEQYF.

The V and J genes are TRBV11-2 and TRBJ2-7, with a tentative D call TRBD2 (6 bases). CDR1 and CDR2 from the germline V gene are SGHAT and FQNNGV. The CDR3 contains 12 residues. Trimming cost V 5 bases and J 4 bases, with 9 bases left between them. The CDR3 DNA is TGTGCCAGCAGCCACGGGGGTTACGAGCAGTACTTC. Translating gives CASSHGGYEQYF.